This T cell receptor beta chain appears in the sequencing data of a study of control samples from healthy donors and cancer patients. Germline V gene sequence: CDR1 GTSNPN, CDR2 SVGIG (reference sequence). V lost 2 bases and J lost 0, with 16 bases in between. The CDR3 runs 16 residues. Using immunoSEQ multiplex PCR, the repertoire was profiled, and TCRdb retains in-frame clones only, with some absent. The sample records under 200,000 clones, approximately 94% being singletons. This TCR derives from a man aged 60 to 75 with colorectal cancer. The V gene is TRBV30, the J gene TRBJ2-5; D is perhaps TRBD2 (6 bases). Material: PBMCs. The CDR3 DNA reads TGTGCCTGGAGTCGGGGCACGGCTAGCGACCAAGAGACCCAGTACTTC. Translating gives CAWSRGTASDQETQYF.